This T cell receptor (beta chain) was documented in a study of tumor and adjacent non-tumor tissue in lung cancer. Study-level information: There were roughly 11 adenocarcinoma, 2 squamous cell carcinoma and 1 small cell lung cancer cases. Aged about 31 to 80 years, patients included roughly 10 men and 4 to 6 women with stage I to III disease.

The library came from three nested PCR rounds adapted from ARM-PCR protocols. TCRdb passed the multiplex PCR reads through MiXCR, listing each CDR3 protein once. The table shows more than 45,000 distinct CDR3 sequences, with roughly two thirds occurring only once. CDR1 and CDR2 (germline): LGHNA, YNFKEQ. There are 19 residues in the CDR3. Whole-study findings and limits: Normal lung showed higher cumulative top 100 clone frequency than tumor.

No cell sorting was done before RNA was extracted from the tissue. The normal lung tissue was taken more than 3 cm from the tumor edge. A word on this clonotype: Its antigen is as yet unknown. A read error may produce the germline difference seen at one junction end.

The chain couples TRBV4-2 to TRBJ1-4, with 8 positions matching TRBD1. The sequence was obtained from an older woman with non-small cell lung cancer. The source material was distant non-tumor lung tissue. CDR3 sequence (DNA): TGTGCCAGTAGCCCAGGACAGGGACAGATCATTGCAACTAATGAAAAACTGTTTTTT. Its protein is CASSPGQGQIIATNEKLFF.